This paragraph covers one TCR beta chain sequence. TCR cDNA, made by 5'RACE template switching, carried an added universal primer site and UMIs. TCRdb independently ran MiXCR on the 5' RACE reads; one entry per CDR3 protein. In the table there are approximately 330,000 distinct CDR3 sequences, approximately 12% of which are singletons. These data originate in a study of T cells after yellow fever vaccination. Per germline, CDR1 KGHSH and CDR2 LQKENI. V lost 2 bases, J lost 8 bases, and 16 bases lay in between. The CDR3 runs to 15 residues. The rearrangement links TRBV18 to TRBJ2-1; D is possibly TRBD1 or TRBD2 (5 bases each). The receptor was derived from a man aged 18 to 30 who received the YFV17D yellow fever vaccine. The specimen was CD4+ T cells sorted from PBMCs, collected 15 days after the yellow fever booster vaccination. The CDR3 nucleotides are TGTGCCAGCTCACCAAGCTGGGAGCAGGGCGATGAGCAGTTCTTC. This gives the protein CASSPSWEQGDEQFF.